The following is a T cell receptor (beta chain) sequence with its context. What it recognizes is unknown. This sample was taken from a study of T cells expressing NK-cell markers. The study, taken as a whole, reports: Whether expanded NKG2C-expressing T cell clones recognize HCMV is unknown. These clonotypes additionally ranked first within the CD3+CD56-NKG2C+ fraction of a few donors.

The CDR3 totals 15 residues. The germline CDR1 and CDR2 sequences are SGHTA and FQGNSA. The authors made TCR beta cDNA libraries by 5'RACE template switching. This switching added a universal primer site and UMIs. After re-calling the 5' RACE reads, TCRdb lists one entry per CDR3 protein, DNA absent. With about 110,000 distinct CDR3 sequences in the sample, the ten largest clones hold less than 20%. The TCR originated in a woman between 18 and 69 years old in good health. Sequenced: blood T cells: a sorted CD56 or NKG2C T cell subset, CD4+ or CD8+ T cells, or bulk PBMC T cells (not recorded which). This chain connects TRBV7-2 to TRBJ2-7; there is no DNA to check the TCRdb D call of TRBD2. The CDR3 region is CASDSGSQGAYEQYF.